This T cell receptor (beta chain) was captured by sequencing in a study of CD8 T cells in ankylosing spondylitis. This clonotype was observed many times. The antigen is not known. Study-level findings and limits: Reactive arthritis synovial fluid and blood previously showed some of these motif variants.

The CDR3 runs to 15 residues. CDR1 SGDLS and CDR2 YYNGEE come from the germline V gene. V lost 0 bases and J lost 4, with 13 bases in between. Generation of TCR beta libraries employed quantitative 5'-RACE incorporating molecular barcodes. TCRdb analysed the 5' RACE reads with MiXCR anew, one entry per CDR3 protein. The profile shows about 39,000 distinct CDR3 sequences, roughly 3.1% of them singletons. Sequenced material: blood, either unsorted or a sorted T cell fraction (not recorded which). The V call is TRBV9, the J call TRBJ2-5, with TRBD2 as a possible D gene (6 bases). The sequence was obtained from a male donor with ankylosing spondylitis or in good health (not recorded which). The CDR3 loop reads CASSVVGGWAETQYF. The CDR3 DNA sequence: TGTGCCAGCAGCGTAGTAGGAGGGTGGGCAGAGACCCAGTACTTC.